The rows below give T cell receptor beta chains drawn from one sample of a study of T cell responses to AZD1222 COVID-19 vaccine. Sequencing was performed with immunoSEQ multiplex PCR; in TCRdb, only in-frame clones are kept and a portion is missing. The table has 80,000 or so clones, around four fifths seen once. The sample in question was peripheral blood, obtained on day 0 of AZD1222 vaccination. These receptors were obtained from an adult in good health. Both conserved end residues are part of each CDR3. A D gene is named only where the DNA matches it firmly. Not every row has a clone size; where given, it reads once, few, many or a size class.

D gene: NA; J gene: TRBJ1-2; V gene: TRBV5-6; clone size: once; CDR3 protein: CASSLVAGDNYGYTF; CDR3 DNA: TGTGCCAGCAGCTTGGTTGCAGGGGATAACTATGGCTACACCTTC
D gene: TRBD1; J gene: TRBJ2-7; V gene: TRBV7-6; clone size: NA; CDR3 protein: CASSQQTGLGYEQYF; CDR3 DNA: TGTGCCAGCAGCCAGCAGACAGGGTTGGGATACGAGCAGTACTTC
D gene: NA; J gene: TRBJ2-7; V gene: TRBV28; clone size: few; CDR3 protein: CASSRPRTGAYEQYF; CDR3 DNA: TGTGCCAGCAGTAGGCCTAGGACGGGGGCCTACGAGCAGTACTTC
D gene: NA; J gene: TRBJ1-2; V gene: TRBV19; clone size: NA; CDR3 protein: CASSPYSVGAKNPGYTF; CDR3 DNA: TGTGCCAGTAGCCCATACTCCGTTGGGGCCAAAAATCCCGGCTACACCTTC
D gene: NA; J gene: TRBJ2-3; V gene: TRBV29-1; clone size: NA; CDR3 protein: CSVAVTNTDTQYF; CDR3 DNA: TGCAGCGTTGCCGTGACTAACACAGATACGCAGTATTTT
D gene: TRBD2; J gene: TRBJ2-5; V gene: TRBV18; clone size: NA; CDR3 protein: CASSAESGRAVMETQYF; CDR3 DNA: TGTGCCAGCTCAGCAGAGAGCGGGAGGGCCGTAATGGAGACCCAGTACTTC
D gene: TRBD1; J gene: TRBJ2-7; V gene: TRBV29-1; clone size: NA; CDR3 protein: CSADRGGNEQYF; CDR3 DNA: TGCAGCGCGGACAGGGGAGGGAACGAGCAGTACTTC
D gene: NA; J gene: TRBJ2-7; V gene: TRBV3-1/TRBV3-2; clone size: NA; CDR3 protein: CASSFIRGGVHEQYF; CDR3 DNA: TGTGCCAGCAGCTTTATCCGGGGCGGAGTACACGAGCAGTACTTC
D gene: NA; J gene: TRBJ1-1; V gene: TRBV2; clone size: NA; CDR3 protein: CASSRRGQNTEAFF; CDR3 DNA: TGTGCCAGCAGCCGCCGGGGGCAGAACACTGAAGCTTTCTTT
D gene: NA; J gene: TRBJ2-2; V gene: TRBV27; clone size: once; CDR3 protein: CASSLFGENTGELFF; CDR3 DNA: TGTGCCAGCAGTTTATTCGGGGAGAACACCGGGGAGCTGTTTTTT
D gene: TRBD2; J gene: TRBJ2-5; V gene: TRBV6-5; clone size: NA; CDR3 protein: CASASGGAGTQYF; CDR3 DNA: TGTGCCAGCGCTAGCGGGGGGGCTGGGACCCAGTACTTC
D gene: NA; J gene: TRBJ1-2; V gene: TRBV5-6; clone size: NA; CDR3 protein: CASSASAYGYTF; CDR3 DNA: TGTGCCAGCAGCGCGTCGGCTTATGGCTACACCTTC
D gene: NA; J gene: TRBJ1-5; V gene: TRBV7-2; clone size: NA; CDR3 protein: CASSLEGQGGNQPQHF; CDR3 DNA: TGTGCCAGCAGCTTAGAGGGGCAGGGTGGCAATCAGCCCCAGCATTTT
D gene: NA; J gene: TRBJ1-5; V gene: TRBV12-3/TRBV12-4; clone size: few; CDR3 protein: CASSLGGYQPQHF; CDR3 DNA: TGTGCCAGCAGTTTAGGGGGCTATCAGCCCCAGCATTTT
D gene: NA; J gene: TRBJ2-3; V gene: TRBV14; clone size: NA; CDR3 protein: CASSQPGSRALSDTQYF; CDR3 DNA: TGTGCCAGCAGCCAACCCGGGAGCAGGGCCCTGTCGGATACGCAGTATTTT
D gene: NA; J gene: TRBJ2-5; V gene: TRBV7-2; clone size: few; CDR3 protein: CASSLGRAVQETQYF; CDR3 DNA: TGTGCCAGCAGCTTAGGACGCGCCGTCCAAGAGACCCAGTACTTC
D gene: TRBD1; J gene: TRBJ2-5; V gene: TRBV29-1; clone size: NA; CDR3 protein: CSVEDADRGETQYF; CDR3 DNA: TGCAGCGTTGAAGATGCGGACAGGGGTGAGACCCAGTACTTC
D gene: TRBD2; J gene: TRBJ2-7; V gene: TRBV11-2; clone size: few; CDR3 protein: CASSPAGDEQYF; CDR3 DNA: TGTGCCAGCAGCCCGGCGGGGGACGAGCAGTACTTC
D gene: NA; J gene: TRBJ2-1; V gene: TRBV15; clone size: once; CDR3 protein: CATSTAGSSYNEQFF; CDR3 DNA: TGTGCCACCAGCACCGCAGGGAGCTCCTACAATGAGCAGTTCTTC
D gene: TRBD2; J gene: TRBJ2-5; V gene: TRBV3-1/TRBV3-2; clone size: NA; CDR3 protein: CASSPPGAGVRRETQYF; CDR3 DNA: TGTGCCAGCAGCCCTCCGGGAGCGGGGGTCCGCCGGGAGACCCAGTACTTC
D gene: NA; J gene: TRBJ1-2; V gene: TRBV6-1; clone size: NA; CDR3 protein: CASSDSRDGYTF; CDR3 DNA: TGTGCCAGCAGTGATAGCAGGGATGGCTACACCTTC
D gene: NA; J gene: TRBJ1-1; V gene: TRBV6-5; clone size: once; CDR3 protein: CASSYEGDTEAFF; CDR3 DNA: TGTGCCAGCAGTTACGAGGGGGACACTGAAGCTTTCTTT
D gene: NA; J gene: TRBJ1-5; V gene: TRBV3-1/TRBV3-2; clone size: few; CDR3 protein: CASSQDKGQPQHF; CDR3 DNA: TGTGCCAGCAGCCAAGATAAAGGTCAGCCCCAGCATTTT
D gene: TRBD1; J gene: TRBJ1-2; V gene: TRBV29-1; clone size: once; CDR3 protein: CSVGVGQGSRYGYTF; CDR3 DNA: TGCAGCGTTGGGGTTGGACAGGGGTCACGCTATGGCTACACCTTC
D gene: NA; J gene: TRBJ2-7; V gene: TRBV18; clone size: NA; CDR3 protein: CASSPSGSARVSEQYF; CDR3 DNA: TGTGCCAGCTCACCGTCCGGGAGTGCGAGGGTTAGCGAGCAGTACTTC
D gene: TRBD1; J gene: TRBJ2-7; V gene: TRBV7-2; clone size: NA; CDR3 protein: CASSLTGGATSEQYF; CDR3 DNA: TGTGCCAGCAGCTTAACAGGGGGCGCGACAAGCGAGCAGTACTTC
D gene: NA; J gene: TRBJ1-4; V gene: TRBV19; clone size: NA; CDR3 protein: CASSDPRPPTTNEKLFF; CDR3 DNA: TGTGCCAGTAGTGACCCTCGGCCCCCCACAACTAATGAAAAACTGTTTTTT
D gene: TRBD2; J gene: TRBJ2-5; V gene: TRBV7-8; clone size: NA; CDR3 protein: CASSPNGLVGETQYF; CDR3 DNA: TGTGCCAGCAGCCCAAATGGACTAGTTGGAGAGACCCAGTACTTC
D gene: NA; J gene: TRBJ2-5; V gene: TRBV7-9; clone size: NA; CDR3 protein: CASSQEETQYF; CDR3 DNA: TGTGCCAGCAGCCAAGAAGAGACCCAGTACTTC
D gene: TRBD2; J gene: TRBJ2-5; V gene: TRBV27; clone size: NA; CDR3 protein: CASATSGMEETQYF; CDR3 DNA: TGTGCCAGCGCGACTAGCGGGATGGAAGAGACCCAGTACTTC
D gene: TRBD1; J gene: TRBJ2-5; V gene: TRBV5-8; clone size: NA; CDR3 protein: CASRDRDRTIQETQYF; CDR3 DNA: TGTGCCAGCAGGGATCGGGACAGGACCATCCAAGAGACCCAGTACTTC
D gene: TRBD1; J gene: TRBJ1-1; V gene: TRBV2; clone size: NA; CDR3 protein: CASSPLQGDNTEAFF; CDR3 DNA: TGTGCCAGCAGCCCGCTACAGGGGGATAACACTGAAGCTTTCTTT
D gene: NA; J gene: TRBJ1-1; V gene: TRBV6-2/TRBV6-3; clone size: NA; CDR3 protein: CASSLTGNTEAFF; CDR3 DNA: TGTGCCAGCAGCCTGACAGGAAACACTGAAGCTTTCTTT
D gene: NA; J gene: TRBJ1-5; V gene: TRBV4-3; clone size: NA; CDR3 protein: CASSQRTGNQPQHF; CDR3 DNA: TGCGCCAGCAGCCAGCGGACGGGGAATCAGCCCCAGCATTTT
D gene: TRBD1; J gene: TRBJ2-7; V gene: TRBV7-9; clone size: NA; CDR3 protein: CASSLARGQDYEQYF; CDR3 DNA: TGTGCCAGCAGCTTAGCTAGGGGGCAAGACTACGAGCAGTACTTC
D gene: TRBD2; J gene: TRBJ2-7; V gene: TRBV6-5; clone size: few; CDR3 protein: CASSSGTSGTYEQYF; CDR3 DNA: TGTGCCAGCAGTTCCGGGACTAGCGGAACCTACGAGCAGTACTTC
D gene: TRBD1; J gene: TRBJ1-2; V gene: TRBV19; clone size: few; CDR3 protein: CASRPGQSNYGYTF; CDR3 DNA: TGTGCCAGTAGACCGGGACAGAGTAACTATGGCTACACCTTC
D gene: TRBD2; J gene: TRBJ2-1; V gene: TRBV15; clone size: NA; CDR3 protein: CATSRGREGPNEQFF; CDR3 DNA: TGTGCCACCAGCAGAGGAAGGGAGGGCCCCAATGAGCAGTTCTTC
D gene: NA; J gene: TRBJ1-2; V gene: TRBV6-6; clone size: NA; CDR3 protein: CASRPSLGGLYGYTF; CDR3 DNA: TGTGCCAGCAGGCCCTCGTTGGGGGGCCTCTATGGCTACACCTTC
D gene: NA; J gene: TRBJ2-7; V gene: TRBV18; clone size: NA; CDR3 protein: CASSPVASVTEQYF; CDR3 DNA: TGTGCCAGCTCACCAGTTGCGTCAGTTACCGAGCAGTACTTC
D gene: NA; J gene: TRBJ1-5; V gene: TRBV7-3; clone size: NA; CDR3 protein: CASSLNRGQPQHF; CDR3 DNA: TGTGCCAGCAGCTTAAATAGGGGTCAGCCCCAGCATTTT
D gene: NA; J gene: TRBJ2-7; V gene: TRBV2; clone size: NA; CDR3 protein: CASSVLGGRSEQYF; CDR3 DNA: TGTGCCAGCAGTGTATTGGGGGGGCGGAGCGAGCAGTACTTC
D gene: NA; J gene: TRBJ1-1; V gene: TRBV5-6; clone size: NA; CDR3 protein: CASSADHGGEAFF; CDR3 DNA: TGTGCCAGCAGCGCGGACCATGGGGGTGAAGCTTTCTTT
D gene: TRBD1; J gene: TRBJ1-1; V gene: TRBV6-2/TRBV6-3; clone size: NA; CDR3 protein: CASSLATGSTEAFF; CDR3 DNA: TGTGCCAGCAGTTTGGCGACAGGGAGCACTGAAGCTTTCTTT
D gene: NA; J gene: TRBJ2-1; V gene: TRBV5-6; clone size: few; CDR3 protein: CASSLRGLQFF; CDR3 DNA: TGTGCCAGCAGCTTGCGCGGTCTCCAGTTCTTC
D gene: NA; J gene: TRBJ1-6; V gene: TRBV10-1; clone size: NA; CDR3 protein: CASSVTGRNYNSPLHF; CDR3 DNA: TGCGCCAGCAGTGTTACAGGGCGAAATTATAATTCACCCCTCCACTTT
D gene: TRBD2; J gene: TRBJ2-1; V gene: TRBV18; clone size: few; CDR3 protein: CASSPTGTSVNEQFF; CDR3 DNA: TGTGCCAGCTCACCGACCGGGACTAGCGTAAATGAGCAGTTCTTC
D gene: NA; J gene: TRBJ1-1; V gene: TRBV4-3; clone size: medium-sized; CDR3 protein: CASSLNNQLSWAPKAFF; CDR3 DNA: TGCGCCAGCAGCCTCAACAATCAGCTTTCGTGGGCCCCAAAAGCTTTCTTT